The 20 T cell receptor beta chains in this list originate from one sample, sequenced in a study of cytomegalovirus exposure and HLA in healthy donors. This PCR relied on a set of 60 Vbeta primers and 13 Jbeta primers. Assay: immunoSEQ multiplex PCR; the TCRdb copy retains only in-frame clones and omits some. Of under 250,000 clones in the sample, around 80% were seen once. Specimen: PBMCs. These receptors originate from a woman aged 25 to 45 in good health and CMV-seropositive.

V and J are TRBV29-1 and TRBJ2-2; 7 bases fit TRBD2. The CDR3 is made up of 14 amino acids. V shed 3 bases, J shed 5 bases, and the junction held 6 bases outside the gene matches. Germline CDR1 and CDR2: SQVTM and ANQGSEA. The chain's CDR3 is CSVDVGGGTGELFF. Written as DNA, the CDR3 is TGCAGCGTTGATGTCGGGGGAGGGACCGGGGAGCTGTTTTTT.

The chain uses TRBV21-1 and TRBJ1-2; the table calls TRBD1, which could not be checked here. TRBV21-1 is a pseudogene. The CDR3 sequence is 16 residues long. The CDR3 loop is CASSSPEGTGFYGYTF. The CDR3, as DNA: TGTGCCAGCAGCTCCCCGGAGGGGACAGGGTTCTATGGCTACACCTTC.

The chain is built from TRBV7-8 and TRBJ2-7; 8 bases line up with TRBD1. V trimming: 4 bases; J trimming: 4 bases; junction bases outside the gene matches: 9. Germline V gene lookup returns CDR1 SGHVS and CDR2 FQNEAQ. CDR3 length: 15 amino acids. In DNA, the CDR3 is TGTGCCAGCAGCTCCCCAGGGGGCACACCTTACGAGCAGTACTTC. It yields the protein CASSSPGGTPYEQYF.

The chain employs TRBV19 and TRBJ2-5, with D maybe TRBD1 (6 bases). The CDR3 spans 15 residues. The germline CDR1 and CDR2 sequences are LNHDA and SQIVND (reference sequence). Trimming shortened V by 4 bases and J by 0 bases, and 12 bases separated the two germline ends. The CDR3 DNA follows: TGTGCCAGTAGTAGCCTCACAGGGAACCAAGAGACCCAGTACTTC. It encodes CASSSLTGNQETQYF.

This chain connects TRBV27 to TRBJ2-7, with a possible D match to TRBD1 (5 bases). The CDR3 is 16 amino acids. Between the trimmed V and J ends, which lost 1 base and 0 bases, there was a span of 13 bases. From germline, CDR1 is MNHEY and CDR2 SMNVEV (reference sequence). The CDR3, as DNA: TGTGCCAGCAGTTTATTCTTAGGGGCCGACTCCTACGAGCAGTACTTC. Translating gives CASSLFLGADSYEQYF.

This clone is a singleton in its sample. V gene TRBV28 combines with J gene TRBJ2-7; 13 bases are shared with TRBD2. The J segment lost 3 bases and the V segment lost 4 bases, leaving 6 bases of the junction unmatched. The germline CDR1 and CDR2 sequences are MDHEN and SYDVKM. The CDR3 runs 16 residues. CDR3 region: CASSWTSGRTFYEQYF. In DNA, the CDR3 is TGTGCCAGCAGTTGGACTAGCGGGAGAACCTTCTACGAGCAGTACTTC.

The chain links TRBV4-1 to TRBJ2-3; TRBD2 might be the D (5 bases). In germline, CDR1 is MGHRA, CDR2 YSYEKL. This CDR3 has 16 residues. The V gene lost 2 bases and the J gene lost 1 base, with 13 bases spanning the gap. The CDR3 here is CASSQPSGAGTDTQYF. In DNA, the CDR3 is TGCGCCAGCAGCCAACCGAGCGGAGCAGGCACAGATACGCAGTATTTT.

V gene TRBV7-9 combines with J gene TRBJ1-2; 8 positions agree with TRBD1. The ends lost 1 base at V and 5 bases at J; junction bases unmatched: 3. This CDR3 is built from 14 residues. Germline values: CDR1 SEHNR, CDR2 FQNEAQ (reference sequence). CDR3 in DNA: TGTGCCAGCAGCTTAGGGACAGGGCCATATGGCTACACCTTC. Its protein is CASSLGTGPYGYTF.

V is TRBV5-4 and J is TRBJ2-3, with D perhaps TRBD2 (6 bases). The CDR3 contains 17 residues. Germline-derived CDR1 and CDR2 are SGHNT and YYREEE (reference sequence). Trimming cost V 2 bases and J 1 base, with 17 bases left between them. The DNA for the CDR3 is TGTGCCAGCAGCTTACGGACCCCGGGACTGGGCACAGATACGCAGTATTTT. Translated, it gives CASSLRTPGLGTDTQYF.

This clone was found a few times. The CDR3 DNA is TGTGCCAGCAGTAAAGGGAGGGCAAGCTCCTACGAGCAGTACTTC. This gives the protein CASSKGRASSYEQYF. The chain employs TRBV2 and TRBJ2-7, with 7 bases that match TRBD2. Germline V gene lookup returns CDR1 SNHLY and CDR2 FYNNEI. CDR3 length: 15 residues. V shed 5 bases, J shed 0 bases, and the junction held 7 bases outside the gene matches.

This clone was detected a few times. This chain connects TRBV27 to TRBJ2-7; 7 bases align to TRBD1. The CDR3 is 14 amino acids. The germline CDR1 and CDR2 sequences are MNHEY and SMNVEV (reference sequence). Trimming removed 5 bases from V and 4 bases from J; junction bases left unmatched: 8. The CDR3 nucleotides are TGTGCCAGCAGTCGCCGGGACAGTGATTACGAGCAGTACTTC. Translated, it gives CASSRRDSDYEQYF.

The chain is built from TRBV5-4 and TRBJ2-7; 7 bases are shared with TRBD1. The CDR3 consists of 12 residues. Germline V lookup: CDR1 SGHNT, CDR2 YYREEE (reference sequence). The V gene end was trimmed by 7 bases and the J gene end by 6 bases; junction bases not matched to a gene: 7. CDR3 DNA sequence: TGTGCCAGCCGACGACAGGGTAGCGAGCAGTACTTC. Residues: CASRRQGSEQYF.

This chain links TRBV18 with TRBJ1-1; 9 bases fit TRBD1. V was pared by 3 bases and J by 3 bases, with 11 bases of the junction left unmatched. This CDR3 is 17 amino acids long. Germline V gene data show CDR1 as KGHSH and CDR2 as LQKENI. The CDR3, as DNA: TGTGCCAGCTCACCCCAATCCGGGACAGGGACGGACACTGAAGCTTTCTTT. Its translation is CASSPQSGTGTDTEAFF.

The rearrangement uses TRBV5-8 and TRBJ2-1; 7 nucleotides align to TRBD1. J was trimmed by 3 bases and V by 0 bases; bases with no gene match: 6. CDR3 length equals 16 residues. The V gene's germline CDR1 is SGHTS and CDR2 YDEGEE. DNA for the CDR3: TGTGCCAGCAGCTTGGGACAGGGTTTTCGCTACAATGAGCAGTTCTTC. It codes for CASSLGQGFRYNEQFF.

The chain recombines TRBV11-2 with TRBJ1-2, with D possibly being TRBD1 (6 bases). The CDR3 has 15 amino acids. Germline values: CDR1 SGHAT, CDR2 FQNNGV. Trimming stripped 5 bases from V and 3 bases from J, with 16 bases between. In DNA form, the CDR3 reads TGTGCCAGCAGCCAGGGGATCCGGGAGGACTATGGCTACACCTTC. It is translated as CASSQGIREDYGYTF.

This sequence joins TRBV5-4 and TRBJ2-1, with 13 bases identical to TRBD2. The trim removed 5 bases at V and 10 bases at J, leaving 6 bases unmatched. CDR1 is SGHNT, CDR2 YYREEE, per germline (reference sequence). This CDR3 is 14 amino acids long. The CDR3, as DNA: TGTGCCAGCAGACTAGCGGGAGGGCCACGGGAGCAGTTCTTC. Translation: CASRLAGGPREQFF.

The chain has TRBV19 and TRBJ2-1; 10 bases line up with TRBD2. Germline V CDR1 and CDR2: LNHDA, SQIVND (reference sequence). The V and J ends lost 6 bases and 7 bases, in that order; junction bases with no gene match: 12. The CDR3 has 16 amino acids. The DNA of the CDR3 is TGTGCCAGTAGCCCCTCCGGGCCGGGACTAGCGAATGAGCAGTTCTTC. Translating gives CASSPSGPGLANEQFF.

This clone has only one observation. The chain recombines TRBV5-1 with TRBJ2-7; 12 nucleotides line up with TRBD2. After removal of 0 bases from V and 7 bases from J, the junction contained 14 bases not matched to a gene. The CDR3 spans 18 residues. Germline V lookup: CDR1 SGHRS, CDR2 YFSETQ. DNA for the CDR3: TGCGCCAGCAGCTTGGAACTAGCGGGGGGCCCCCTTGGGGGAGAGCAGTACTTC. This codes for CASSLELAGGPLGGEQYF.

Only one count was recorded for this clone. This chain connects TRBV30 to TRBJ2-5, with TRBD2 matching over 11 bases. Trimming cost V 3 bases and J 1 base; bases outside gene matches: 4. This CDR3 has 15 amino acids. Germline V CDR1 and CDR2: GTSNPN, SVGIG (reference sequence). The chain's CDR3 is CAWSEGTSGQETQYF. As DNA, the CDR3 is TGTGCCTGGAGCGAAGGGACTAGCGGCCAAGAGACCCAGTACTTC.

The chain uses TRBV9 and TRBJ1-1; 7 bases agree with TRBD1. CDR3 length equals 15 residues. V was pared by 4 bases and J by 1 base, with 7 bases of the junction left unmatched. Germline CDR1 SGDLS, CDR2 YYNGEE. This CDR3 is CASSYYGQANTEAFF. The DNA for the CDR3 is TGTGCCAGCAGCTACTACGGACAGGCGAACACTGAAGCTTTCTTT.